The 17 T cell receptor beta chains listed next were all sequenced from one sample in a study of human T cells and chemical hapten exposure. This sample's time point: patch test 2, 6 weeks after DPC sensitization. Regarding treatment: therapeutic diphenylcyclopropenone sensitization with weekly scalp DPC. TCRdb re-called the RACE reads with MiXCR, one entry per CDR3 protein. The sample has about 400,000 distinct CDR3 sequences, more than 5% seen once. Sequenced here: whole blood, sampled in connection with sensitization to the hapten diphenylcyclopropenone (DPC). Receptor source: a woman aged 18 to 35 with alopecia areata. Some clones in this sample may be carry-over from other donors' samples.

The chain carries TRBV18 and TRBJ2-7, with 8 nucleotides matching TRBD1. After removal of 6 bases from V and 0 bases from J, the junction contained 4 bases not matched to a gene. The CDR3 length is 14 residues. Germline V lookup: CDR1 KGHSH, CDR2 LQKENI. The CDR3, as DNA: TGTGCCAGCTCGACAGGGGTTCGCTCCTACGAGCAGTACTTC. Translated, it gives CASSTGVRSYEQYF.

The chain recombines TRBV5-6 with TRBJ2-3, with 7 bases that match TRBD1. Losses at the gene ends were 2 bases for V and 3 bases for J; bases not matched to a gene: 6. This CDR3 comprises 15 residues. Germline V lookup: CDR1 SGHDT, CDR2 YYEEEE. CDR3 sequence reads: CASSLRGRGTDTQYF. CDR3 nucleotide sequence: TGTGCCAGCAGCTTAAGGGGGCGCGGTACAGATACGCAGTATTTT. The full variable domain, rest sourced from reference TRBV5-6 and TRBJ2-3, is DAGVTQSPTHLIKTRGQQVTLRCSPKSGHDTVSWYQQALGQGPQFIFQYYEEEERQRGNFPDRFSGHQFPNYSSELNVNALLLGDSALYLCASSLRGRGTDTQYFGPGTRLTVL.

This clonotype was seen repeatedly, ten times or more. This sequence joins TRBV7-6 and TRBJ2-2; 10 bases align to TRBD2. CDR1 SGHVS and CDR2 FNYEAQ come from the germline V gene. This CDR3 contains 18 residues. V shed 5 bases, J shed 6 bases, and the junction held 15 bases outside the gene matches. The chain's CDR3 is CASSLPLAGAYSPGELFF. In DNA, the CDR3 is TGTGCCAGCAGCCTACCTCTAGCGGGGGCCTACTCACCCGGGGAGCTGTTTTTT.

In this sample, this clonotype turned up many times. The J gene is TRBJ1-4, the V gene TRBV5-1; D call uncertain. The V end lost 4 bases, the J end lost 8 bases, and 18 bases lay between the germline ends. Per germline, CDR1 SGHRS and CDR2 YFSETQ. The CDR3 totals 15 residues. CDR3 residues: CASSQTYGMGEKLFF. CDR3 DNA sequence: TGCGCCAGCAGCCAGACGTACGGCATGGGGGAAAAACTGTTTTTT.

This clonotype was seen a handful of times. The rearrangement uses TRBV6-5 and TRBJ2-5; D not resolved. CDR1 MNHEY and CDR2 SVGAGI come from the germline V gene. The CDR3 loop spans 16 amino acids. The V end was cut by 0 bases, the J end by 1 base, with 12 bases between. CDR3 DNA sequence: TGTGCCAGCAGTTACTCCCCTGGCCGCGTCCAAGAGACCCAGTACTTC. Encoded protein: CASSYSPGRVQETQYF.

The chain recombines TRBV29-1 with TRBJ2-5; 10 bases are a match to TRBD2. The CDR3 runs 15 residues. CDR1 is SQVTM, CDR2 ANQGSEA, per germline. Trimming took 4 bases from V and 1 from J; bases not matched to a gene: 6. The CDR3 nucleotides read TGCAGCGTTGGGTTAGCGGGGGGTTCCCAAGAGACCCAGTACTTC. It codes for CSVGLAGGSQETQYF.

Many counts were recorded for this clonotype. The chain has TRBV12-3 or TRBV12-4 and TRBJ1-5, with TRBD1 matching over 8 bases. The CDR3 has 16 amino acids. Trimming cost V 4 bases and J 3 bases; bases outside gene matches: 8. The DNA of the CDR3 is TGTGCCAGCAGTTCGCATCAACAGGGGGACAATCAGCCCCAGCATTTT. It codes for CASSSHQQGDNQPQHF.

Note on this clonotype: A single base separates this from a much larger clone, so it may be a read error. The CDR3 does not end in the conserved phenylalanine or tryptophan, so this is likely a read error. V gene TRBV3-1 combines with J gene TRBJ1-1; TRBD1 is a possible D gene (6 bases). The CDR3 totals 15 residues. Germline CDR1 reads LGHDT; CDR2 reads YNNKEL (reference sequence). Trimming took off 1 base at V and 3 bases at J, with 12 bases between the two ends. This chain's CDR3 is CASSQGGGADTEAFS. In nucleotides, the CDR3 is TGTGCCAGCAGCCAAGGAGGGGGGGCGGACACTGAAGCTTTCTCT.

This clonotype was seen at least ten times. The chain uses TRBV7-2 and TRBJ2-3; D remains ambiguous. The V end lost 5 bases, the J end lost 2 bases, and 11 bases lay between the germline ends. The CDR3 length is 14 residues. Germline values: CDR1 SGHTA, CDR2 FQGNSA. This CDR3 is CASSQTAYTDTQYF. CDR3 in DNA: TGTGCCAGCAGCCAGACTGCCTACACAGATACGCAGTATTTT.

This chain uses TRBV29-1 with TRBJ2-7; 7 bases fit TRBD1. Germline V gene lookup returns CDR1 SQVTM and CDR2 ANQGSEA. The CDR3 is made up of 13 amino acids. J lost 5 bases, V lost 6 bases, and 10 bases had no gene match. CDR3 DNA: TGCAGCGTCGGGAAGACAGGGTGGGACGAGCAGTACTTC. It codes for CSVGKTGWDEQYF.

The chain carries TRBV7-9 and TRBJ2-1; no clear D. Between the trimmed V and J ends, which lost 10 bases and 5 bases, there was a span of 12 bases. The CDR3 is 12 residues long. Germline V gene lookup returns CDR1 SEHNR and CDR2 FQNEAQ (reference sequence). The CDR3 reads CATPFKDNEQFF. In DNA form, the CDR3 reads TGTGCCACCCCATTTAAAGACAATGAGCAGTTCTTC.

On this clonotype: A much bigger clone sits one base away, suggesting this may be a read error. Without the conserved terminal phenylalanine or tryptophan, this CDR3 likely stems from a read error. The genes are TRBV4-3 and TRBJ1-4; D remains ambiguous. Per the germline V gene, CDR1 is LGHNA and CDR2 is YSLEER. The CDR3 contains 14 residues. V shed 0 bases and J shed 12 bases, with 14 bases lying between them. Here the CDR3 DNA reads TGCGCCAGCAGCCAAGATCCCCGCGGGATGGAACTGTTTATT. Protein: CASSQDPRGMELFI.

This sequence joins TRBV7-6 and TRBJ1-6; D possibly corresponds to TRBD1 (5 bases). The CDR3 consists of 15 residues. Germline CDR1 reads SGHVS; CDR2 reads FNYEAQ. Trimming removed 4 bases from V and 8 bases from J, with 15 bases in between. CDR3 DNA sequence: TGTGCCAGCAGCTCTATGCAGGGATGGGATTCACCCCTCCACTTT. As protein: CASSSMQGWDSPLHF.

This clonotype was recorded at least ten times. The genes are TRBV5-5 and TRBJ1-1; D is unresolved. Trimming took off 0 bases at V and 2 bases at J, with 14 bases between the two ends. Per germline, CDR1 SGHKS and CDR2 YYEKEE (reference sequence). The CDR3 is 16 amino acids. CDR3 coding DNA: TGTGCCAGCAGCTTGGGGGCAGGCCGTACTAACACTGAAGCTTTCTTT. Translated: CASSLGAGRTNTEAFF.

This clonotype has ten or more counts. This sequence joins TRBV7-9 and TRBJ2-3; D gene uncertain. The CDR3 totals 15 residues. V was pared by 1 base and J by 1 base, with 9 bases between. The germline V gene encodes CDR1 SEHNR and CDR2 FQNEAQ (reference sequence). CDR3 residues: CASSLDVAGTDTQYF. CDR3 nucleotide sequence: TGTGCCAGCAGCTTAGACGTTGCGGGCACAGATACGCAGTATTTT.

In its sample, this clonotype was seen many times. The J gene is TRBJ1-5, the V gene TRBV6-5, with D unresolved. This CDR3 contains 16 residues. V dropped 5 bases and J dropped 0 bases, with 14 bases sitting between them. Per germline, CDR1 MNHEY and CDR2 SVGAGI. The chain's CDR3 is CASSTASEGSNQPQHF. The CDR3 coding sequence is TGTGCCAGCAGTACCGCCTCAGAAGGTAGCAATCAGCCCCAGCATTTT.

This clonotype showed up many times. The chain joins TRBV5-1 to TRBJ2-5; 12 bases match TRBD2. This CDR3 has 17 residues. Trimming cost V 0 bases and J 2 bases; bases outside gene matches: 5. Germline V CDR1 and CDR2: SGHRS, YFSETQ. The CDR3 sequence: CASSLGLAGDNQETQYF. The CDR3 bases are TGCGCCAGCAGCTTGGGACTAGCGGGGGACAATCAAGAGACCCAGTACTTC.